The source of this T cell receptor beta chain is a study of blood T cell repertoires in COVID-19. This CDR3 has 16 amino acids. V lost 1 base and J 0 bases, leaving 9 bases between the germline ends. Germline CDR1 reads SGHAT; CDR2 reads FQNNGV. In the original workflow: Reference gene primer amplification in the assay estimated nucleated cell counts. Assay used: immunoSEQ multiplex PCR; TCRdb lists only in-frame clones, some missing. That table gives V, J and clone size, and the DNA gave D and trimming. The sample has a few hundred thousand clones, over 60% seen once. This chain joins TRBV11-2 and TRBJ2-2; tentative D call: TRBD1 (6 bases). The TCR originated in a woman aged 70-85 years with acute or convalescent COVID-19. The sequenced sample consisted of peripheral blood. CDR3 nucleotide sequence: TGTGCCAGCAGCTTAGTAAGGACAGCGAACACCGGGGAGCTGTTTTTT. It is translated as CASSLVRTANTGELFF.